The next 31 T cell receptor beta chains were all read from a single sample in a study of T cell responses to AZD1222 COVID-19 vaccine. The repertoire was sequenced with immunoSEQ multiplex PCR; TCRdb's copy has only in-frame clones and lacks some. Of about 130,000 clones in the sample, 85% to 95% were seen once. Sequences were derived from peripheral blood, sampled on day 0 of AZD1222 vaccination. These receptors all come from an adult in good health.

The rearrangement joins TRBV7-8 to TRBJ2-7; 8 bases map to TRBD1. Looked up from germline, CDR1 is SGHVS and CDR2 is FQNEAQ. V lost 1 base and J lost 0; bases outside the gene matches: 2. This CDR3 comprises 15 residues. The CDR3 loop is CASSLGGTGSYEQYF. As DNA, the CDR3 is TGTGCCAGCAGCTTAGGGGGGACAGGCTCCTACGAGCAGTACTTC.

The chain uses TRBV11-3 and TRBJ1-5, with D unclear. The CDR3 spans 14 residues. The V end was cut by 9 bases, the J end by 4 bases, with 16 bases between. Germline CDR1 SGHNT, CDR2 YENEEA. CDR3: CARFHGEWNQPQHF. The CDR3 nucleotides are TGTGCCAGATTTCATGGGGAATGGAATCAGCCCCAGCATTTT.

The gene calls are TRBV15 and TRBJ1-4, with TRBD1 matching over 7 bases. The CDR3 is 18 residues long. J lost 3 bases, V lost 0 bases, and 10 bases had no gene match. In germline, CDR1 is LNHNV, CDR2 YYDKDF (reference sequence). CDR3 bases: TGTGCCACCAGCAGAGATCCGGTAGACAGGGCGGCTAATGAAAAACTGTTTTTT. It encodes CATSRDPVDRAANEKLFF.

This chain links TRBV5-1 with TRBJ1-5; D not certain. In germline, CDR1 is SGHRS, CDR2 YFSETQ. V shed 1 base and J shed 0 bases, with 14 bases lying between them. CDR3 length equals 17 residues. CDR3 loop: CASSLRPRTYSNQPQHF. The CDR3, as DNA: TGCGCCAGCAGCTTGCGGCCCCGGACCTATAGCAATCAGCCCCAGCATTTT.

This clone was recorded only once. This rearrangement joins TRBV15 to TRBJ2-6, with 11 bases lining up with TRBD1. This CDR3 has 18 residues. V lost 5 bases and J lost 0; bases outside the gene matches: 6. CDR1 is LNHNV, CDR2 YYDKDF, per germline (reference sequence). CDR3 protein: CATSGQGASFSGANVLTF. The CDR3 nucleotides are TGTGCCACCAGCGGACAGGGGGCGTCTTTCTCTGGGGCCAACGTCCTGACTTTC. Looking up the rest from reference TRBV15 and TRBJ2-6 gives the full variable domain: DAMVIQNPRYQVTQFGKPVTLSCSQTLNHNVMYWYQQKSSQAPKLLFHYYDKDFNNEADTPDNFQSRRPNTSFCFLDIRSPGLGDTAMYLCATSGQGASFSGANVLTFGAGSRLTVL.

The chain couples TRBV18 to TRBJ1-5; a weak D match, TRBD1 (5 bases). Germline V CDR1 and CDR2: KGHSH, LQKENI. The CDR3 totals 15 residues. Trimming removed 2 bases at V and 9 bases at J, with 17 bases between. The CDR3 coding sequence is TGTGCCAGCTCACCAGGGCGGCAGGGCGGTGCGCCCCAGCATTTT. Translated: CASSPGRQGGAPQHF.

The chain carries TRBV30 and TRBJ2-3; 9 positions match TRBD1. CDR3 length equals 15 residues. The germline V gene encodes CDR1 GTSNPN and CDR2 SVGIG (reference sequence). Germline trimming cut 4 bases from V and 6 bases from J; bases unmatched to any gene: 11. Here the CDR3 reads CAWKPNRGPSDTQYF. For the CDR3, the DNA is TGTGCCTGGAAGCCTAACAGGGGGCCCTCGGATACGCAGTATTTT.

The rearrangement links TRBV28 to TRBJ1-2, with TRBD1 identical over 7 bases. The CDR3 is 13 amino acids. Per the germline V gene, CDR1 is MDHEN and CDR2 is SYDVKM. The V segment lost 4 bases and the J segment 8 bases; nucleotides outside the gene matches: 7. CDR3 region: CASSSTGFYGYTF. The DNA of the CDR3 is TGTGCCAGCAGTTCGACAGGGTTTTACGGCTACACCTTC.

J is TRBJ1-5 and V is TRBV2; a weak D match, TRBD1 (5 bases). This CDR3 is built from 15 residues. V shed 3 bases and J shed 0 bases, with 9 bases lying between them. Germline CDR1 is SNHLY and CDR2 is FYNNEI. In DNA form, the CDR3 reads TGTGCCAGCAGTGAGACAGAGATTAGCAATCAGCCCCAGCATTTT. Translation: CASSETEISNQPQHF.

The chain combines TRBV10-3 with TRBJ2-3; TRBD2 matches at 7 bases. Germline V gene data show CDR1 as ENHRY and CDR2 as SYGVKD. The CDR3 consists of 16 residues. Trimming took 3 bases from V and 0 from J; bases not matched to a gene: 6. Here the CDR3 reads CAISDPSGTSTDTQYF. DNA for the CDR3: TGTGCCATCAGTGACCCTAGCGGCACTAGCACAGATACGCAGTATTTT.

The chain links TRBV5-1 to TRBJ1-2; possible D gene TRBD1, 6 bases. Germline V gene lookup returns CDR1 SGHRS and CDR2 YFSETQ. The V end was cut by 0 bases, the J end by 4 bases, with 10 bases between. This CDR3 is 14 amino acids long. CDR3 DNA sequence: TGCGCCAGCAGCTTGGGCGACAGGACCTATGGCTACACCTTC. This gives the protein CASSLGDRTYGYTF.

This sequence joins TRBV7-9 and TRBJ1-4, with 7 nucleotides matching TRBD1. V shed 5 bases, J shed 8 bases, and the junction held 11 bases outside the gene matches. This CDR3 has 15 amino acids. Germline-derived CDR1 and CDR2 are SEHNR and FQNEAQ (reference sequence). The CDR3 region is CASSPGQSVEEKLFF. CDR3 bases: TGTGCCAGCAGCCCGGGACAGTCCGTTGAAGAAAAACTGTTTTTT. Based on the CDR3 plus reference TRBV7-9 and TRBJ1-4, the full variable domain is DTGVSQNPRHKITKRGQNVTFRCDPISEHNRLYWYRQTLGQGPEFLTYFQNEAQLEKSRLLSDRFSAERPKGSFSTLEIQRTEQGDSAMYLCASSPGQSVEEKLFFGSGTQLSVL.

This chain's CDR3 is CASSEGLAGETQYF. CDR3 nucleotide sequence: TGTGCCAGCAGCGAAGGACTAGCGGGGGAGACCCAGTACTTC. The genes are TRBV11-2 and TRBJ2-5, with 12 positions matching TRBD2. The CDR3 totals 14 residues. CDR1 SGHAT and CDR2 FQNNGV come from the germline V gene. V lost 5 bases and J lost 5; bases outside the gene matches: 3.

This clone showed up just a few times. V gene TRBV5-1 combines with J gene TRBJ2-7, with 9 bases aligning to TRBD2. Trimming at V came to 4 bases and at J to 3 bases, leaving 8 bases not matched to a gene. The CDR3 covers 15 residues. Germline V gene lookup returns CDR1 SGHRS and CDR2 YFSETQ. DNA for the CDR3: TGCGCCAGCAGCAGCCCGGGGACTAGCTTCTACGAGCAGTACTTC. Translating it yields CASSSPGTSFYEQYF.

This chain joins TRBV3-1 (or the pseudogene TRBV3-2) and TRBJ2-1, with 12 positions matching TRBD2. Germline CDR1 reads LGHDT; CDR2 reads YNNKEL (reference sequence). The junction had 8 bases not matched to a gene; V was cut back by 0 bases and J by 8 bases. The CDR3 totals 17 residues. CDR3 nucleotide sequence: TGTGCCAGCAGCCAAGAATGGCTAGCGGGAGGGGGCGATGAGCAGTTCTTC. Its protein product is CASSQEWLAGGGDEQFF.

The CDR3 nucleotides are TGTGCCAGCAGTTTATTTCGGGTGAACACTGAAGCTTTCTTT. Residues: CASSLFRVNTEAFF. The V call is TRBV28, the J call TRBJ1-1; D unresolved. Trimming cost V 1 base and J 0 bases, with 6 bases left between them. CDR3 size: 14 residues. Looked up from germline, CDR1 is MDHEN and CDR2 is SYDVKM. The full variable domain, in which reference TRBV28 and TRBJ1-1 provide the parts outside the CDR3, is DVKVTQSSRYLVKRTGEKVFLECVQDMDHENMFWYRQDPGLGLRLIYFSYDVKMKEKGDIPEGYSVSREKKERFSLILESASTNQTSMYLCASSLFRVNTEAFFGQGTRLTVV.

V and J are TRBV11-2 and TRBJ2-7, with D perhaps given as TRBD1 or TRBD2 (7 bases each). The CDR3 spans 13 residues. CDR1 and CDR2 from the germline V gene are SGHAT and FQNNGV. Trimming removed 5 bases at V and 3 bases at J, with 11 bases between. The CDR3 reads CASSAGGGYEQYF. DNA of the CDR3: TGTGCCAGCAGCGCAGGGGGGGGCTACGAGCAGTACTTC.

The chain recombines TRBV5-6 with TRBJ2-5, with D perhaps matching TRBD1 (6 bases). CDR1 and CDR2 (germline): SGHDT, YYEEEE. V lost 2 bases to trimming and J lost 3 bases, with 11 bases between them. The CDR3 is 14 residues long. The CDR3, as DNA: TGTGCCAGCAGCTTTGGGGACATCGAAGAGACCCAGTACTTC. Encoded protein: CASSFGDIEETQYF. Looking up the rest from reference TRBV5-6 and TRBJ2-5 gives the full variable domain: DAGVTQSPTHLIKTRGQQVTLRCSPKSGHDTVSWYQQALGQGPQFIFQYYEEEERQRGNFPDRFSGHQFPNYSSELNVNALLLGDSALYLCASSFGDIEETQYFGPGTRLLVL.

The table lists this clone with a few counts. The V gene is TRBV6-5, the J gene TRBJ2-7; TRBD2 matches at 12 bases. Per germline, CDR1 MNHEY and CDR2 SVGAGI. V lost 8 bases, J lost 5 bases, and 7 bases stayed unmatched. This CDR3 is built from 14 residues. This CDR3 reads CASSRLAGADEQYF. Written as DNA, the CDR3 is TGTGCCAGCTCAAGACTAGCGGGAGCAGACGAGCAGTACTTC.

The table lists this clone with a count of one. V is TRBV7-6 and J is TRBJ1-1, with D unclear. Per germline, CDR1 SGHVS and CDR2 FNYEAQ. The CDR3 has 15 amino acids. V lost 4 bases and J 0 bases, leaving 12 bases between the germline ends. The CDR3 DNA reads TGTGCCAGCAGCTCCGAGGTGGGGATGAACACTGAAGCTTTCTTT. Its protein is CASSSEVGMNTEAFF.

V is TRBV24-1 and J is TRBJ2-1; a weak D match, TRBD1 (5 bases). The CDR3 totals 16 residues. The germline gives CDR1 KGHDR, CDR2 SFDVKD. Trimming cost V 0 bases and J 2 bases, with 10 bases left between them. This chain's CDR3 is CATSDLGQGTYNEQFF. The CDR3 DNA sequence: TGTGCCACCAGTGATTTGGGGCAGGGTACCTACAATGAGCAGTTCTTC.

The rearrangement uses TRBV4-3 and TRBJ1-3; unclear D gene. The CDR3 spans 17 residues. Germline V gene lookup returns CDR1 LGHNA and CDR2 YSLEER. Trimming stripped 5 bases from V and 0 bases from J, with 17 bases between. The CDR3 protein is CASSSGGPSSSGNTIYF. In DNA form, the CDR3 reads TGCGCCAGCAGCTCGGGAGGGCCCTCAAGCTCTGGAAACACCATATATTTT.

This clone appeared a single time. This chain joins TRBV19 and TRBJ2-7, with unresolved D. Germline V lookup: CDR1 LNHDA, CDR2 SQIVND (reference sequence). The CDR3 consists of 15 residues. V lost 4 bases to trimming and J lost 1 base, with 14 bases between them. The CDR3 DNA reads as TGTGCCAGTAGTACGAGCCGGGCCGATTCCTACGAGCAGTACTTC. Its protein is CASSTSRADSYEQYF.

The rearrangement links TRBV30 to TRBJ1-2; maybe TRBD1 (6 bases). CDR3 length equals 17 residues. The V end lost 0 bases, the J end lost 8 bases, and 25 bases lay between the germline ends. Germline loops: CDR1 GTSNPN, CDR2 SVGIG (reference sequence). The CDR3 here is CAWSVVKDSPNPLGYTF. The CDR3 DNA reads as TGTGCCTGGAGTGTAGTCAAGGACAGCCCGAACCCTCTCGGCTACACCTTC.

This chain links TRBV19 with TRBJ2-1; possible D gene TRBD2, 6 bases. The CDR3 length is 17 residues. With 3 bases removed from V and 0 bases from J, the gap between germline ends came to 15 bases. Germline lookup yields CDR1 LNHDA and CDR2 SQIVND (reference sequence). For the CDR3, the DNA is TGTGCCAGTAGTATGGGACTCGGTCAGTCCTCCTACAATGAGCAGTTCTTC. Amino acid sequence: CASSMGLGQSSYNEQFF.

J is TRBJ2-1 and V is TRBV5-1; D might be TRBD1 or TRBD2, each matching 5 bases. The CDR3 totals 18 residues. CDR1 SGHRS and CDR2 YFSETQ come from the germline V gene. The ends were cut back, 7 bases at V and 2 bases at J, with 25 bases in the middle. For the CDR3, the DNA is TGCGCCAGCTCCAGGGATGGCGGGCCCCTGGAGGCCTACAATGAGCAGTTCTTC. Translated: CASSRDGGPLEAYNEQFF. Filled out from reference TRBV5-1 and TRBJ2-1, the complete variable domain reads KAGVTQTPRYLIKTRGQQVTLSCSPISGHRSVSWYQQTPGQGLQFLFEYFSETQRNKGNFPGRFSGRQFSNSRSEMNVSTLELGDSALYLCASSRDGGPLEAYNEQFFGPGTRLTVL.

The chain joins TRBV5-4 to TRBJ2-2; TRBD2 aligns across 14 bases. V dropped 4 bases and J dropped 1; count of bases not matched to a gene: 9. Germline values: CDR1 SGHNT, CDR2 YYREEE (reference sequence). This CDR3 comprises 19 residues. The chain's CDR3 is CASSPGTSGSLRNTGELFF. CDR3 sequence (DNA): TGTGCCAGCAGCCCGGGGACTAGCGGGAGTCTTAGGAACACCGGGGAGCTGTTTTTT.

This rearrangement joins TRBV7-9 to TRBJ2-7, with TRBD1 as a possible D gene (5 bases). The germline V gene has CDR1 SEHNR and CDR2 FQNEAQ (reference sequence). CDR3 size: 13 residues. Trimming took 5 bases from V and 3 from J, leaving 11 bases between them. The DNA for the CDR3 is TGTGCCAGCAGCCCGAGCAGGGTCTACGAGCAGTACTTC. Protein: CASSPSRVYEQYF.

This chain uses TRBV7-3 with TRBJ2-5; D gene uncertain. The CDR3 spans 14 residues. Trimming shortened V by 0 bases and J by 5 bases, and 10 bases separated the two germline ends. Germline CDR1 and CDR2: SGHTA and FQGTGA. The CDR3 DNA sequence: TGTGCCAGCAGCTTAACCGGGCCCCCCGAGACCCAGTACTTC. Protein product: CASSLTGPPETQYF.

This clone came up once. The V and J genes are TRBV9 and TRBJ2-1, with 10 nucleotides matching TRBD2. Germline V gene lookup returns CDR1 SGDLS and CDR2 YYNGEE. CDR3 size: 17 residues. Trimming at V came to 0 bases and at J to 9 bases, leaving 12 bases not matched to a gene. CDR3 protein: CASSVGLRAGGPFEQFF. The DNA for the CDR3 is TGTGCCAGCAGCGTAGGCCTGAGAGCGGGAGGGCCGTTTGAGCAGTTCTTC.

The chain links TRBV5-4 to TRBJ2-5; D is uncertain. Germline loops: CDR1 SGHNT, CDR2 YYREEE (reference sequence). V was cut by 0 bases and J by 0 bases, with 6 bases left in between. The CDR3 length is 14 residues. The CDR3 protein is CASSLGPYQETQYF. CDR3 bases: TGTGCCAGCAGCTTGGGTCCGTACCAAGAGACCCAGTACTTC.